The 17 T cell receptor beta chains in this list originate from one sample, sequenced in a study of cytomegalovirus exposure and HLA in healthy donors. The study ran its PCR with 60 Vbeta and 13 Jbeta primers. TCRdb's table, derived via immunoSEQ multiplex PCR, lists solely in-frame clones and lacks some. Among under 35,000 clones listed, around 40% were seen once. The material sequenced was PBMCs. These receptors came from a woman between 45 and 60 years old in good health and CMV-seronegative.

This rearrangement joins TRBV27 to TRBJ2-5; D not certain. CDR3 length equals 13 residues. The germline V gene encodes CDR1 MNHEY and CDR2 SMNVEV (reference sequence). Trimming removed 6 bases at V and 3 bases at J, with 11 bases between. CDR3 residues: CASRKQKEETQYF. CDR3 coding DNA: TGTGCCAGCAGAAAACAGAAGGAAGAGACCCAGTACTTC.

V gene TRBV5-1 combines with J gene TRBJ2-1; 13 positions match TRBD2. The junction had 5 bases not matched to a gene; V was cut back by 1 base and J by 10 bases. Germline V gene sequence: CDR1 SGHRS, CDR2 YFSETQ. The CDR3 has 15 amino acids. This CDR3 reads CASSLRTSGGPEQFF. The CDR3 DNA sequence: TGCGCCAGCAGCTTGCGGACTAGCGGGGGCCCGGAGCAGTTCTTC.

The chain uses TRBV5-1 and TRBJ2-3; TRBD2 matches 15 bases. Germline CDR1 and CDR2: SGHRS and YFSETQ. Losses at the gene ends were 0 bases for V and 6 bases for J; bases not matched to a gene: 2. This CDR3 has 16 residues. DNA of the CDR3: TGCGCCAGCAGCTTGGGGACTAGCGGGGGGGCGGATACGCAGTATTTT. Its protein is CASSLGTSGGADTQYF.

The chain recombines TRBV15 with TRBJ2-3, with 7 bases that match TRBD2. Germline V gene lookup returns CDR1 LNHNV and CDR2 YYDKDF (reference sequence). CDR3 length equals 14 residues. V shed 6 bases, J shed 2 bases, and the junction held 5 bases outside the gene matches. CDR3 amino acids: CATRAGDSTDTQYF. As DNA, the CDR3 is TGTGCCACCAGGGCGGGAGATTCCACAGATACGCAGTATTTT.

The chain uses TRBV29-1 and TRBJ2-5; D might be TRBD2 (5 bases). V lost 6 bases and J 1 base, leaving 9 bases between the germline ends. This CDR3 contains 12 residues. Germline-derived CDR1 and CDR2 are SQVTM and ANQGSEA. The CDR3 protein is CSVRAGQETQYF. Here the CDR3 DNA reads TGCAGCGTAAGGGCGGGCCAAGAGACCCAGTACTTC.

This clone has only a few counts. The chain couples TRBV11-2 to TRBJ1-1; D call uncertain. Trimming left V 0 bases short and J 2 bases short, with 7 bases between. Germline V CDR1 and CDR2: SGHAT, FQNNGV. The CDR3 has 14 residues. Here the CDR3 reads CASSLDQANTEAFF. DNA of the CDR3: TGTGCCAGCAGCTTAGACCAGGCCAACACTGAAGCTTTCTTT.

V gene TRBV29-1 combines with J gene TRBJ1-5, with 9 nucleotides matching TRBD1. Trimming took 3 bases from V and 4 from J; bases not matched to a gene: 4. This CDR3 has 14 residues. Germline V lookup: CDR1 SQVTM, CDR2 ANQGSEA. This CDR3 reads CSVEETGGNQPQHF. The CDR3 DNA reads TGCAGCGTTGAGGAGACAGGGGGTAATCAGCCCCAGCATTTT.

The chain couples TRBV19 to TRBJ2-3; 12 bases fit TRBD2. The CDR3 extends over 14 amino acids. Germline trimming cut 7 bases from V and 8 bases from J; bases unmatched to any gene: 7. CDR1 is LNHDA, CDR2 SQIVND, per germline (reference sequence). The CDR3, as DNA: TGTGCCAGTAAGCTAGCGGGGGGGCCTGGTACGCAGTATTTT. Translated: CASKLAGGPGTQYF.

The rearrangement uses TRBV14 and TRBJ2-7; 8 bases line up with TRBD2. Germline assignment: CDR1 SGHDN and CDR2 FVKESK. CDR3 length equals 16 residues. V trimming: 1 base; J trimming: 4 bases; junction bases outside the gene matches: 9. The CDR3 DNA is TGTGCCAGCAGCCAAGCCCGTAGCGGGATCCTTTACGAGCAGTACTTC. Protein sequence: CASSQARSGILYEQYF.

The chain carries TRBV28 and TRBJ2-7; D uncertain. The CDR3 runs 12 residues. Germline V gene data show CDR1 as MDHEN and CDR2 as SYDVKM. The germline V and J ends were trimmed by 3 bases and 3 bases, with 6 bases remaining between them. CDR3 nucleotides: TGTGCCAGCAGTTTGTACGGCTACGAGCAGTACTTC. As protein: CASSLYGYEQYF.

The chain has TRBV6-5 and TRBJ2-3; a possible D gene is TRBD2 (6 bases). Trimming stripped 5 bases from V and 2 bases from J, with 14 bases between. CDR3 length: 15 residues. Per germline, CDR1 MNHEY and CDR2 SVGAGI. CDR3 DNA sequence: TGTGCCAGCAGTCGCGGAGCGGGCCCCACAGATACGCAGTATTTT. This sequence encodes CASSRGAGPTDTQYF.

The chain has TRBV4-1 and TRBJ2-5; TRBD2 matches at 14 bases. V trimming: 0 bases; J trimming: 4 bases; junction bases outside the gene matches: 1. CDR1 is MGHRA and CDR2 is YSYEKL in the germline V gene. The CDR3 is 16 residues long. The CDR3 spells CASSQDGLAGGETQYF. DNA of the CDR3: TGCGCCAGCAGCCAAGATGGACTAGCGGGAGGAGAGACCCAGTACTTC.

The rearrangement links TRBV5-6 to TRBJ1-2, with TRBD1 identical over 7 bases. Trimming at V came to 5 bases and at J to 7 bases, leaving 11 bases not matched to a gene. Germline CDR1 is SGHDT and CDR2 is YYEEEE. This CDR3 region has 14 residues. CDR3 sequence reads: CASSFWRGLGGYTF. DNA for the CDR3: TGTGCCAGCAGTTTCTGGAGGGGGCTGGGTGGCTACACCTTC.

The V and J genes are TRBV6-6 and TRBJ1-4; 7 nucleotides match TRBD1. CDR3 length equals 14 residues. Germline CDR1 reads MNHNY; CDR2 reads SVGAGI (reference sequence). The ends lost 7 bases at V and 7 bases at J; junction bases unmatched: 9. The DNA of the CDR3 is TGTGCCAGCACTGGACAGGCCGTCCGTGAAAAACTGTTTTTT. This translates into CASTGQAVREKLFF.

This chain uses TRBV2 with TRBJ2-3; 8 bases agree with TRBD2. In germline, CDR1 is SNHLY, CDR2 FYNNEI. The CDR3 contains 14 residues. Trimming took 7 bases from V and 0 from J; bases not matched to a gene: 3. The CDR3 here is CASTRLASTDTQYF. The CDR3 nucleotides are TGTGCCAGCACCCGACTAGCGAGCACAGATACGCAGTATTTT.

The chain has TRBV11-2 and TRBJ1-2, with 8 positions matching TRBD1. Germline V gene lookup returns CDR1 SGHAT and CDR2 FQNNGV. The CDR3 totals 16 residues. V was clipped by 3 bases and J by 2 bases; unmatched bases: 8. The CDR3 bases are TGTGCCAGCAGCTTGAAGAGCCGGGACAGGAACTATGGCTACACCTTC. Amino acids: CASSLKSRDRNYGYTF.

This clone has a handful of counts. This chain connects TRBV7-6 to TRBJ1-4; D gene ambiguous. The CDR3 loop spans 14 amino acids. Trimming stripped 5 bases from V and 6 bases from J, with 13 bases between. Germline V CDR1 and CDR2: SGHVS, FNYEAQ. CDR3: CASSLLGDDEKLFF. In DNA form, the CDR3 reads TGTGCCAGCAGCCTACTAGGCGACGATGAAAAACTGTTTTTT.